The rows below give T cell receptor beta chains drawn from one sample of a study of blood T cells in healthy people across ages. Each CDR3 protein is one row after TCRdb ran MiXCR on the 5' RACE reads. The table records fewer than 900,000 distinct CDR3 sequences, roughly two fifths of them present only once. Sequenced input: blood. These TCRs come from a woman aged 55-70 years in good health. Each CDR3 is given with its conserved first and last residue. Fields, in order: V gene, J gene, CDR3 protein.

TRBV7-9,TRBJ1-5,CASSLAGGRQPQHF
TRBV20-1,TRBJ1-2,CSASRRNYGYTF
TRBV7-2,TRBJ2-3,CASSLNGRVDTQYF
TRBV10-3,TRBJ1-1,CAISESVKVIAEAFF
TRBV5-1,TRBJ1-5,CASSLAGTGGQPQHF
TRBV5-1,TRBJ2-1,CASSFGSGGIDEQFF
TRBV6-2/TRBV6-3,TRBJ2-1,CASRGGSLAYNEQFF
TRBV20-1,TRBJ2-1,CSASIAVHSNEQFF
TRBV6-1,TRBJ1-1,CASIGVLGTEAFF
TRBV27,TRBJ2-1,CASSTEGRGGDNEQFF
TRBV25-1,TRBJ1-2,CASSEAGRQYYGYTF
TRBV20-1,TRBJ1-1,CSARGTAPNTEAFF
TRBV20-1,TRBJ2-3,CSADSPADTQYF
TRBV28,TRBJ1-2,CASTVQSSYGYTF
TRBV10-3,TRBJ1-1,CAITGQYGEAFF
TRBV2,NA,CASSEVVLAGDYEQYF
TRBV10-3,TRBJ2-3,CAISESPGLAGGTDTQYF
TRBV7-9,TRBJ2-1,CVSSLTTGNEQFF
TRBV20-1,TRBJ1-5,CSARPGQANQPQHF
TRBV3-1,TRBJ2-6,CASSQEGGVGGANVLTF
TRBV3-1,TRBJ2-4,CASSQDRLAKNIQYF
TRBV5-5,TRBJ2-1,CASSILGTSGSKQFF
TRBV13,NA,CASSLSSTSNEQYF
TRBV7-8,TRBJ2-5,CASSLATGGHYVQYF
TRBV6-2/TRBV6-3,TRBJ2-1,CASSNPGLAGLGEQFF
TRBV25-1,TRBJ1-2,CASSDLDTANYGYTF
TRBV7-2,TRBJ1-1,CASSAARRADTEAFF
TRBV5-1,TRBJ2-6,CASRNPTTVSSGANVLTF
TRBV20-1,TRBJ2-3,CSARDAGVGGADTQYF
TRBV7-9,TRBJ1-2,CASSRLPSDGYTF
TRBV20-1,TRBJ2-4,CSARGGGGNIQYF
TRBV2,TRBJ2-3,CASIGTGGRTDTQYF
TRBV3-1,TRBJ2-1,CASSPSAGGLEQFF
TRBV20-1,TRBJ2-3,CSLPAGTDTQYF
TRBV7-6,TRBJ2-3,CASSALETGVTDTQYF
TRBV29-1,TRBJ2-2,CSVGKSGLTFNTGELFF
TRBV15,TRBJ2-3,CATSTDSQGDTQYF
TRBV25-1,TRBJ1-2,CASSEPGQVNGYTF
TRBV28,TRBJ2-6,CASSLLRQGTAGANVLTF
TRBV27,TRBJ2-3,CASRVTDTQYF
TRBV6-2/TRBV6-3,TRBJ2-3,CATIDRGGADTQYF
TRBV24-1,TRBJ2-1,CATSDQWGVEQFF
TRBV28,TRBJ2-3,CASSLGLAGGSRTDTQYF
TRBV12-3/TRBV12-4,TRBJ2-5,CASGTSGRTGTQYF
TRBV6-2/TRBV6-3,NA,CASNAGAGKETQYF
TRBV20-1,TRBJ2-7,CSARLAGLYEQYF
TRBV4-2,TRBJ1-4,CASSQEAVGGLNEKLFF
TRBV6-2/TRBV6-3,TRBJ2-5,CASSYRTTWGETQYF
TRBV29-1,TRBJ2-3,CSVEKVAGGADTQYF
TRBV30,TRBJ1-5,CAWSGGEPGQGWQPQHF
TRBV20-1,TRBJ2-7,CSAGGGRGNEQYF
TRBV3-1,TRBJ2-7,CASSPHTSSYEQYF
TRBV10-3,TRBJ2-5,CATTSRGLKETQYF
TRBV20-1,TRBJ2-5,CSAQSGLAGGSLQETQYF